Listed here are 13 T cell receptor beta chains from one sample, sequenced in a study of blood T cell repertoires in COVID-19. Sequencing used immunoSEQ multiplex PCR; TCRdb keeps in-frame clones, though not all of them. The sample holds approximately 120,000 clones, roughly 90% seen once. Sequenced input: peripheral blood. The receptors shown here come from a man aged 50 or older with acute or convalescent COVID-19.

The V gene is TRBV19, the J gene TRBJ1-1; a possible D gene is TRBD1 (6 bases). The germline V gene encodes CDR1 LNHDA and CDR2 SQIVND (reference sequence). V lost 3 bases and J lost 4, with 12 bases in between. CDR3 length equals 14 residues. The CDR3 protein is CASSIGGRVTEAFF. The CDR3 coding sequence is TGTGCCAGTAGTATCGGGGGGCGGGTCACTGAAGCTTTCTTT. The full variable domain, with the rest looked up from reference TRBV19 and TRBJ1-1, is DGGITQSPKYLFRKEGQNVTLSCEQNLNHDAMYWYRQDPGQGLRLIYYSQIVNDFQKGDIAEGYSVSREKKESFPLTVTSAQKNPTAFYLCASSIGGRVTEAFFGQGTRLTVV.

The J gene is TRBJ1-4, the V gene TRBV11-3; possibly TRBD1 for D (5 bases). Germline V CDR1 and CDR2: SGHNT, YENEEA. Trimming took off 6 bases at V and 6 bases at J, with 17 bases between the two ends. The CDR3 runs 15 residues. This chain's CDR3 is CASRNPGGGDEKLFF. The CDR3 nucleotides are TGTGCCAGCAGGAACCCTGGCGGGGGGGATGAAAAACTGTTTTTT.

The V gene is TRBV5-1, the J gene TRBJ1-5; 8 nucleotides agree with TRBD1. The CDR3 sequence is 16 residues long. Germline V CDR1 and CDR2: SGHRS, YFSETQ. V shed 1 base and J 2 bases; nucleotides not matched to a gene: 5. The CDR3 nucleotides are TGCGCCAGCAGCTTGAATCCGGACAGGGGCAATCAGCCCCAGCATTTT. It yields the protein CASSLNPDRGNQPQHF.

This clone was seen only a few times. The genes are TRBV20-1 and TRBJ2-1; unclear D gene. CDR3 length equals 11 residues. The germline CDR1 and CDR2 sequences are DFQATT and SNEGSKA (reference sequence). Trimming took off 5 bases at V and 5 bases at J, with 7 bases between the two ends. The CDR3 DNA follows: TGCAGTGCTCCCTGGCACAATGAGCAGTTCTTC. This codes for CSAPWHNEQFF.

V is TRBV6-4 and J is TRBJ2-6, with D tentatively TRBD2 (6 bases). V dropped 5 bases and J dropped 2 bases, with 16 bases sitting between them. CDR3 length equals 17 residues. Germline CDR1 and CDR2: MRHNA and SNTAGT. Here the CDR3 reads CASSTGTAGTGANVLTF. The CDR3 nucleotides are TGTGCCAGCAGTACCGGGACTGCGGGCACTGGGGCCAACGTCCTGACTTTC.

V and J are TRBV5-6 and TRBJ2-3, with 11 bases aligning to TRBD2. This CDR3 comprises 16 residues. Germline V gives CDR1 SGHDT, CDR2 YYEEEE. V was pared by 4 bases and J by 2 bases, with 6 bases of the junction left unmatched. CDR3 bases: TGTGCCAGCAGCCTTCGGACTAGCGGGTACACAGATACGCAGTATTTT. It specifies CASSLRTSGYTDTQYF.

The rearrangement links TRBV19 to TRBJ2-3; D gene uncertain. CDR3 length: 13 residues. The V and J ends lost 2 bases and 2 bases respectively, with 5 bases between them. CDR1 LNHDA and CDR2 SQIVND come from the germline V gene (reference sequence). CDR3 sequence: CASSIRYTDTQYF. As DNA, the CDR3 is TGTGCCAGTAGTATACGGTACACAGATACGCAGTATTTT.

Only a few counts were recorded for this clone. Other DNA sequences in the sample encode the same CDR3. J is TRBJ2-2 and V is TRBV7-9; tentative D call: TRBD1 (5 bases). The CDR3 is 14 amino acids. Per germline, CDR1 SEHNR and CDR2 FQNEAQ (reference sequence). V was pared by 3 bases and J by 2 bases, with 7 bases between. CDR3: CASSFRANTGELFF. The DNA of the CDR3 is TGTGCCAGCAGCTTCAGGGCCAACACCGGGGAGCTGTTTTTT.

This rearrangement joins TRBV21-1 to TRBJ2-2; TRBD2, as called in the table, went unchecked against the DNA. TRBV21-1 is a documented pseudogene. CDR3 length: 15 residues. In DNA, the CDR3 is TGTGCCAGCAGCAAACCCCGGGAGGGGACCGGGGAGCTGTTTTTT. It encodes CASSKPREGTGELFF.

The table lists this clone with a few counts. The chain links TRBV5-6 to TRBJ2-6, with TRBD1 identical over 12 bases. The CDR3 has 18 residues. Germline V gene lookup returns CDR1 SGHDT and CDR2 YYEEEE. V dropped 4 bases and J dropped 4; count of bases not matched to a gene: 9. The CDR3 is CASSTPGQGAGGANVLTF. As DNA, the CDR3 is TGTGCCAGCAGCACCCCGGGACAGGGGGCGGGCGGGGCCAACGTCCTGACTTTC.

The rearrangement joins TRBV7-2 to TRBJ2-7, with D perhaps TRBD1 (6 bases). This CDR3 spans 17 amino acids. Trimming took off 2 bases at V and 0 bases at J, with 17 bases between the two ends. Per the germline V gene, CDR1 is SGHTA and CDR2 is FQGNSA. CDR3 loop: CASSLTPGDRSSYEQYF. The CDR3 DNA sequence: TGTGCCAGCAGCTTAACTCCTGGAGACAGGAGCTCCTACGAGCAGTACTTC.

The chain recombines TRBV5-6 with TRBJ1-4; D perhaps matches TRBD1 (5 bases). CDR3 length: 14 amino acids. Trimming stripped 2 bases from V and 3 bases from J, with 8 bases between. CDR1 is SGHDT, CDR2 YYEEEE, per germline. The DNA of the CDR3 is TGTGCCAGCAGCTTAAGGGGATCTAATGAAAAACTGTTTTTT. Protein product: CASSLRGSNEKLFF.

This sequence joins TRBV7-6 and TRBJ1-5; possible D gene TRBD1, 6 bases. Trimming removed 5 bases from V and 0 bases from J, with 14 bases in between. The germline gives CDR1 SGHVS, CDR2 FNYEAQ. The CDR3 is 16 amino acids. CDR3 bases: TGTGCCAGCAGCCACAGGGCTCCTAATAGCAATCAGCCCCAGCATTTT. This translates into CASSHRAPNSNQPQHF. Combining the CDR3 with reference TRBV7-6 and TRBJ1-5 gives the whole variable domain GAGVSQSPRYKVTKRGQDVALRCDPISGHVSLYWYRQALGQGPEFLTYFNYEAQQDKSGLPNDRFSAERPEGSISTLTIQRTEQRDSAMYRCASSHRAPNSNQPQHFGDGTRLSIL.